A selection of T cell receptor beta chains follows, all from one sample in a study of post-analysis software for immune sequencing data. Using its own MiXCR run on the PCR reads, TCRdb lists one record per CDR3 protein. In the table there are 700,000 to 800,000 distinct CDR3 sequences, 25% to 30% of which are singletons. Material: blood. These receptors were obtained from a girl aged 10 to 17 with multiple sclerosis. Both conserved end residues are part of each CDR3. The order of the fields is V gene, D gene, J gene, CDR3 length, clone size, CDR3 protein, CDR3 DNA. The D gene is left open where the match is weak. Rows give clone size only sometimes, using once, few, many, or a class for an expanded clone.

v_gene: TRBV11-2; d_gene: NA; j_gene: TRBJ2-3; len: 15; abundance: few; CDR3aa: CASRYRPWGTDTQYF; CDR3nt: TGTGCCAGCAGGTACCGCCCGTGGGGCACAGATACGCAGTATTTT
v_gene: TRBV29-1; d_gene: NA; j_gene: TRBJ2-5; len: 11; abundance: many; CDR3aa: CSVLGGETQYF; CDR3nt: TGCAGCGTTCTCGGTGGGGAGACCCAGTACTTC
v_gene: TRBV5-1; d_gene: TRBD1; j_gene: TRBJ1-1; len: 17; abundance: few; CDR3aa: CASSPYGQGARSTEAFF; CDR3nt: TGCGCCAGCAGCCCCTACGGACAGGGGGCGAGGAGCACTGAAGCTTTCTTT
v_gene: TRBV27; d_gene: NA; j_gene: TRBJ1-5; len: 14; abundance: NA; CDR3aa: CTSSLSGSVSAQHF; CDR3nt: TGTACCAGCAGTTTATCAGGATCAGTTTCGGCCCAGCATTTT
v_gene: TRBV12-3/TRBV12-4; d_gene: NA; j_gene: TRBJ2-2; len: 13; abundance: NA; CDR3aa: CASRTGPTGELFF; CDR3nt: TGTGCCAGCAGAACCGGGCCTACCGGGGAGCTGTTTTTT
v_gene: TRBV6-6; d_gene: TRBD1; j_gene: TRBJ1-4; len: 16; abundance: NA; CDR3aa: CASRRLGTGRDEKLFF; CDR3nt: TGTGCCAGCAGAAGACTCGGGACAGGGCGAGATGAAAAACTGTTTTTT
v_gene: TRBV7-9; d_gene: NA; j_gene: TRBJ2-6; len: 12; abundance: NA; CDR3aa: CASRRGANVLTF; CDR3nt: TGTGCCAGCAGGCGAGGGGCCAACGTCCTGACTTTC
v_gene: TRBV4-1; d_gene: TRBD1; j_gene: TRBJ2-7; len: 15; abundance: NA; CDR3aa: CASSQAGQGAGEQYF; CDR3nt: TGCGCCAGCAGCCAAGCGGGACAGGGGGCGGGAGAGCAGTACTTC
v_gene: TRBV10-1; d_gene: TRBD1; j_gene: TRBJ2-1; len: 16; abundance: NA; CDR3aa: CASSESGTGVNYEQFF; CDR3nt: TGCGCCAGCAGTGAATCCGGGACAGGGGTTAATTATGAGCAGTTCTTC
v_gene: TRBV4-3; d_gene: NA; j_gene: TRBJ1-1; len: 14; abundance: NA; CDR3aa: CASSRARVDTEAFF; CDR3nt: TGCGCCAGCAGCCGAGCTCGCGTAGACACTGAAGCTTTCTTT
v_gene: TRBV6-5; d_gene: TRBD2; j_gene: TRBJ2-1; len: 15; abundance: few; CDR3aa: CASSYAGLAGDEQFF; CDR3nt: TGTGCCAGCAGTTACGCGGGACTAGCGGGAGATGAGCAGTTCTTC
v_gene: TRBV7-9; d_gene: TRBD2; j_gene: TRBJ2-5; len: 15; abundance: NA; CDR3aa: CASSSRGAPRETQYF; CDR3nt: TGTGCCAGCAGCTCGCGGGGGGCCCCTCGGGAGACCCAGTACTTC
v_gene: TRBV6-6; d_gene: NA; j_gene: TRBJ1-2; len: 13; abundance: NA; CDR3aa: CASSYVGHNGYTF; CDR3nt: TGTGCCAGCAGTTACGTGGGACATAATGGCTACACCTTC
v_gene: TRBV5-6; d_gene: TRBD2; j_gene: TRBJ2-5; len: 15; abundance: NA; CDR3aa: CASSRRGGGQETQYF; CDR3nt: TGTGCCAGCAGCCGGCGGGGGGGCGGTCAAGAGACCCAGTACTTC
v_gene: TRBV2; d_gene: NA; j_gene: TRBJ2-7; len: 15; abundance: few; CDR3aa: CASRPRSISSYEQYF; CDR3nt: TGTGCCAGCCGTCCCAGATCGATCAGCTCCTACGAGCAGTACTTC
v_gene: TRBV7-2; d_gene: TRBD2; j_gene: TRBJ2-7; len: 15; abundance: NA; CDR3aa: CASSGGLAGYIEQYF; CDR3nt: TGTGCCAGCAGCGGGGGATTAGCGGGATATATCGAGCAGTACTTC
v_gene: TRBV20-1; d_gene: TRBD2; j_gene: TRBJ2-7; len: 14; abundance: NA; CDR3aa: CSAGLAGAPTGQYF; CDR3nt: TGCAGTGCTGGACTAGCGGGTGCCCCTACGGGGCAGTACTTC
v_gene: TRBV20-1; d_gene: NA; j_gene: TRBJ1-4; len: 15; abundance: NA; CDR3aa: CSARDPRMVHEKLFF; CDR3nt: TGCAGTGCTAGAGATCCGCGGATGGTGCATGAAAAACTGTTTTTT
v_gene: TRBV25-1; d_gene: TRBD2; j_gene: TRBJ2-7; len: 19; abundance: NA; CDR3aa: CASSTNPRSAREGRYEQYF; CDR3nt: TGTGCCAGCAGTACGAACCCAAGATCCGCGCGGGAGGGAAGGTACGAGCAGTACTTC
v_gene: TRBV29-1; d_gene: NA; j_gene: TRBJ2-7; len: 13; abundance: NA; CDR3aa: CSVEREDTYEQYF; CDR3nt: TGCAGCGTTGAAAGGGAGGACACCTACGAGCAGTACTTC
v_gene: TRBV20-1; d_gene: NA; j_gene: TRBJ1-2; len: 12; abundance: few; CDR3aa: CSASRGSYGYTF; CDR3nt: TGCAGTGCTAGTCGGGGGAGCTATGGCTACACCTTC
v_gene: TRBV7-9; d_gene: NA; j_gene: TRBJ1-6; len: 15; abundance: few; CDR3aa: CASSSSRLPNSPLHF; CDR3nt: TGTGCCAGCAGCTCTAGCCGATTACCAAATTCACCCCTCCACTTT
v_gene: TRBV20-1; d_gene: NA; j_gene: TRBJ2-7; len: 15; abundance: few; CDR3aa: CSARIRTVFQLKEYF; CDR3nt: TGCAGTGCTAGAATCAGGACAGTTTTCCAACTTAAGGAGTACTTC
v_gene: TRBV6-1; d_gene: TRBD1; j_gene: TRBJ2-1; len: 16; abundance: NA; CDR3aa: CASSEAGGQGKNEQFF; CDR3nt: TGTGCCAGCAGTGAAGCGGGAGGACAGGGGAAGAATGAGCAGTTCTTC
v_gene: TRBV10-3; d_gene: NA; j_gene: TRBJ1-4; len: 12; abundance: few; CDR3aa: CAIGPTNEKLFF; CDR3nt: TGTGCCATCGGCCCAACTAATGAAAAACTGTTTTTT
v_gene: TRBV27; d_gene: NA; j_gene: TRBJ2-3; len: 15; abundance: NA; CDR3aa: CASSGGPAGTDTQYF; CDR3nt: TGTGCCAGCAGTGGGGGACCTGCGGGGACAGATACGCAGTATTTT
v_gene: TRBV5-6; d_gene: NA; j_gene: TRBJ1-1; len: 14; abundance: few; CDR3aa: CASSLERSPTEAFF; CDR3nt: TGTGCCAGCAGCTTGGAGCGCTCCCCCACTGAAGCTTTCTTT
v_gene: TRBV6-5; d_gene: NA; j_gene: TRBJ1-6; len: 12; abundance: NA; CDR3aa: CASSQIRGRLHF; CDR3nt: TGTGCCAGCAGCCAGATACGGGGCCGTCTCCACTTT
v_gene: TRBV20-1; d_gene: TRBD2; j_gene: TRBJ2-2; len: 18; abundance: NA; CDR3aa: CSARRRLAGVTGGGELFF; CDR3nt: TGCAGTGCTAGACGCCGACTAGCGGGAGTTACGGGTGGAGGGGAGCTGTTTTTT
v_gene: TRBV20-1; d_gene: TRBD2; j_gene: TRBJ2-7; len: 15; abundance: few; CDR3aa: CSARMALAGVYEQYF; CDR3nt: TGCAGTGCGCGGATGGCACTAGCGGGAGTTTACGAGCAGTACTTC
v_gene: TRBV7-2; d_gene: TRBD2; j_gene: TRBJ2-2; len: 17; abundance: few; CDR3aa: CASSLAPSGRGTGELFF; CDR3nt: TGTGCCAGCAGCTTAGCCCCTAGCGGGAGGGGCACCGGGGAGCTGTTTTTT
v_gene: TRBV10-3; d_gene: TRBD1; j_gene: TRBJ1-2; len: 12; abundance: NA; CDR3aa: CAISVDREAYTF; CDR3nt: TGTGCCATCAGTGTGGACAGGGAGGCGTACACCTTC
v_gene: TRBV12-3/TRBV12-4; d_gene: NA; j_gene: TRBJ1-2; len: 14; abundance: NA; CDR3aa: CASTPGGLAYGYTF; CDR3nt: TGTGCCAGCACCCCGGGAGGGTTGGCCTATGGCTACACCTTC
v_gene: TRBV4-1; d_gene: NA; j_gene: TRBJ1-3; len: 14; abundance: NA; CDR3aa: CASSQEAGRNTIYF; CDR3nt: TGCGCCAGCAGCCAAGAAGCGGGGAGAAACACCATATATTTT
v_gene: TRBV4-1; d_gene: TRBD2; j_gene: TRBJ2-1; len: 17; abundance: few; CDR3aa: CASSQVLVLAVYNEQFF; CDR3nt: TGCGCCAGCAGCCAAGTTCTCGTTCTAGCGGTCTACAATGAGCAGTTCTTC
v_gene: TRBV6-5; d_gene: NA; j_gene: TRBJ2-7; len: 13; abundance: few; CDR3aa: CASSYYPGGEQYF; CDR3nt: TGTGCCAGCAGTTACTATCCCGGGGGCGAGCAGTACTTC